One and the same sample provided the 28 T cell receptor beta chains below, sequenced in a study of post-analysis software for immune sequencing data. Study outcomes and limitations: Patients had higher frequencies than controls of four to six TRBV segments, including TRBV5-6, TRBV5-1 and TRBV20-1.

No antigen is known for these receptors. Unique molecular identifiers featured in each of the TCR beta cDNA libraries. In TCRdb, the PCR reads were re-called with MiXCR into one record per CDR3 protein. Among hundreds of thousands of distinct CDR3 sequences listed, about 27% were seen once. Sequenced: blood. Receptors were obtained from a girl aged 10 to 17 with multiple sclerosis.

This clonotype has only a few counts. The chain couples TRBV20-1 to TRBJ2-3; no definite D call. Germline CDR1 reads DFQATT; CDR2 reads SNEGSKA (reference sequence). The length of the CDR3 is 12 residues. Trimming left V 0 bases short and J 6 bases short, with 7 bases between. The CDR3 sequence: CSARDNIDTQYF. The CDR3 bases are TGCAGTGCTAGAGATAATATTGATACGCAGTATTTT.

The chain uses TRBV7-2 and TRBJ1-6, with a tentative D call TRBD1 (6 bases). Germline lookup yields CDR1 SGHTA and CDR2 FQGNSA. This CDR3 contains 12 residues. V was trimmed by 5 bases and J by 13 bases, leaving 12 bases between them. CDR3 sequence reads: CASSGPQGPLHF. The CDR3 DNA follows: TGTGCCAGCAGCGGCCCTCAGGGGCCCCTCCACTTT. Combining the CDR3 with reference TRBV7-2 and TRBJ1-6 gives the whole variable domain GAGVSQSPSNKVTEKGKDVELRCDPISGHTALYWYRQSLGQGLEFLIYFQGNSAPDKSGLPSDRFSAERTGGSVSTLTIQRTQQEDSAVYLCASSGPQGPLHFGNGTRLTVT.

This clonotype was recorded a few times. The chain has TRBV6-6 and TRBJ2-5, with a weak D call TRBD2 (7 bases). Germline lookup yields CDR1 MNHNY and CDR2 SVGAGI (reference sequence). V was trimmed by 4 bases and J by 9 bases, leaving 18 bases between them. The CDR3 is 14 amino acids. The CDR3 DNA reads as TGTGCCAGCAGTTGGTCGACAGGCCGGGAGGCCCAGTACTTC. Its translation: CASSWSTGREAQYF.

Regarding this clonotype: A read error may produce the germline difference seen at one junction end. This chain connects TRBV20-1 to TRBJ2-7, with 10 positions matching TRBD1. This CDR3 is built from 14 residues. Germline V lookup: CDR1 DFQATT, CDR2 SNEGSKA (reference sequence). DNA of the CDR3: TGCAGTCCTAGGGCCGGGACAGGGGTTAACGAGCAGTACTTC. This gives the protein CSPRAGTGVNEQYF.

A few counts support this clonotype. V gene TRBV20-1 combines with J gene TRBJ2-4; D ambiguous. CDR1 is DFQATT, CDR2 SNEGSKA, per germline (reference sequence). There are 13 residues in the CDR3. The V and J ends lost 3 bases and 6 bases respectively, with 12 bases between them. The CDR3 here is CSASGHFPNIQYF. Written as DNA, the CDR3 is TGCAGTGCTAGCGGGCATTTCCCAAACATTCAGTACTTC.

The chain has TRBV28 and TRBJ1-5; TRBD1 matches 8 bases. In germline, CDR1 is MDHEN, CDR2 SYDVKM. The CDR3 covers 15 residues. With 4 bases clipped from V and 1 base from J, the junction kept 3 bases outside the gene matches. As DNA, the CDR3 is TGTGCCAGCAGTTGGACAGGGATCAGCAATCAGCCCCAGCATTTT. Translated: CASSWTGISNQPQHF. Full variable domain (remainder filled in from reference TRBV28 and TRBJ1-5): DVKVTQSSRYLVKRTGEKVFLECVQDMDHENMFWYRQDPGLGLRLIYFSYDVKMKEKGDIPEGYSVSREKKERFSLILESASTNQTSMYLCASSWTGISNQPQHFGDGTRLSIL.

This clonotype occurred a few times. The V gene is TRBV5-1, the J gene TRBJ2-3, with 12 bases matching TRBD2. The CDR3 runs 16 residues. The ends lost 1 base at V and 3 bases at J; junction bases unmatched: 3. Germline lookup yields CDR1 SGHRS and CDR2 YFSETQ. The CDR3 reads CASSLRTSGRTDTQYF. In DNA form, the CDR3 reads TGCGCCAGCAGCTTGCGTACTAGCGGGAGGACAGATACGCAGTATTTT.

This clonotype occurred a few times. The gene calls are TRBV7-2 and TRBJ2-7, with D hard to call. This CDR3 region has 14 residues. Germline V lookup: CDR1 SGHTA, CDR2 FQGNSA. Between the trimmed V and J ends, which lost 5 bases and 0 bases, there was a span of 11 bases. This chain's CDR3 is CASSPPAGSYEQYF. The CDR3 DNA reads as TGTGCCAGCAGCCCCCCTGCCGGCTCCTACGAGCAGTACTTC.

The chain joins TRBV6-6 to TRBJ1-5; 9 bases line up with TRBD1. The DNA end is a closer match to TRBJ2-3, so the J assignment may be wrong. The length of the CDR3 is 16 residues. Germline V lookup: CDR1 MNHNY, CDR2 SVGAGI (reference sequence). DNA for the CDR3: TGTGCCAGCAGGCACTACAGGGGGCCGAACAATCAGCCCCAGTATTTT. Translated, it gives CASRHYRGPNNQPQYF.

This chain uses TRBV6-7 with TRBJ2-2; possible D gene TRBD1, 5 bases. TRBV6-7 belongs to the ORF category, with a function that is uncertain. The germline V and J ends were trimmed by 4 bases and 4 bases, with 16 bases remaining between them. The CDR3 runs 16 residues. CDR3: CASSSQVTPITGELFF. In DNA, the CDR3 is TGTGCCAGCAGTTCACAGGTGACCCCCATCACCGGGGAGCTGTTTTTT.

Turning to this clonotype: As the CDR3 is not closed by the conserved phenylalanine or tryptophan, this likely results from a read error. The CDR3 DNA reads as TGCGCCAGCAGCTTGCGGCTAGCGGGGGGTACTGGGGCCAACGTCCTGACTAAC. As protein: CASSLRLAGGTGANVLTN. The V call is TRBV5-1, the J call TRBJ2-6; 11 bases map to TRBD2. Germline CDR1 is SGHRS and CDR2 is YFSETQ. CDR3 size: 18 residues. The junction had 5 bases not matched to a gene; V was cut back by 1 base and J by 2 bases.

The chain combines TRBV10-3 with TRBJ2-2; D is possibly TRBD2 (5 bases). Trimming removed 11 bases from V and 4 bases from J, with 8 bases in between. The CDR3 loop spans 11 amino acids. The V gene's germline CDR1 is ENHRY and CDR2 SYGVKD. The DNA for the CDR3 is TGTGCCGTCCGGGGCACCGGGGAGCTGTTTTTT. Translation: CAVRGTGELFF.

The chain joins TRBV6-1 to TRBJ2-3; D may be TRBD1 (5 bases). The CDR3 length is 17 residues. Germline V gives CDR1 MNHNS, CDR2 SASEGT. Deletions cut 10 bases from V and 2 bases from J, with 25 bases between. The CDR3 is CATRTKTVAPHTDTQYF. As DNA, the CDR3 is TGTGCCACCCGAACAAAGACAGTCGCTCCACACACAGATACGCAGTATTTT.

This chain uses TRBV5-1 with TRBJ1-1, with a tentative D call TRBD1 (5 bases). From germline, CDR1 is SGHRS and CDR2 YFSETQ. The CDR3 has 16 amino acids. Trimming cost V 5 bases and J 4 bases, with 21 bases left between them. CDR3 in DNA: TGCGCCAGCAGTTGGGGCTCGTCGAGAGGGGCCACTGAAGCTTTCTTT. Encoded protein: CASSWGSSRGATEAFF.

V usage is TRBV5-1 and J usage is TRBJ2-7, with TRBD2 matching 9 bases. CDR1 is SGHRS and CDR2 is YFSETQ in the germline V gene. The CDR3 covers 15 residues. The junction had 4 bases not matched to a gene; V was cut back by 0 bases and J by 3 bases. The CDR3 bases are TGCGCCAGCAGCTTGGCCCCTAGCGGGGACTACGAGCAGTACTTC. Its protein product is CASSLAPSGDYEQYF.

This clonotype was observed a handful of times. The chain uses TRBV28 and TRBJ1-2; D is perhaps TRBD1 (6 bases). V gave up 8 bases and J gave up 6 bases, with 19 bases separating them. The germline gives CDR1 MDHEN, CDR2 SYDVKM. The CDR3 totals 14 residues. CDR3 bases: TGTGCCAGCCATTTCCAGGGGAAAGTAGATGGCTACACCTTC. Translation: CASHFQGKVDGYTF.

The chain couples TRBV27 to TRBJ2-4; D may correspond to TRBD1 or TRBD2 (6 bases each). The DNA end lines up better with TRBJ2-7; the J call may be wrong. CDR3 length: 15 residues. Germline V lookup: CDR1 MNHEY, CDR2 SMNVEV (reference sequence). The CDR3 reads CASSLLVGGRYEQYF. CDR3 DNA: TGTGCCAGCAGTTTACTAGTTGGGGGGCGGTACGAGCAGTACTTC.

This clonotype showed up just a few times. The genes are TRBV20-1 and TRBJ2-1; TRBD2 aligns across 9 bases. The CDR3 contains 14 residues. Germline assignment: CDR1 DFQATT and CDR2 SNEGSKA (reference sequence). The J segment lost 2 bases and the V segment lost 2 bases, leaving 1 base of the junction unmatched. The DNA of the CDR3 is TGCAGTGCTAGACTAGCGGGACCCTACAATGAGCAGTTCTTC. Translated: CSARLAGPYNEQFF.

This clonotype appeared a few times. CDR3 loop: CAISERGLAENNEQFF. CDR3 nucleotide sequence: TGTGCCATCAGTGAGCGGGGACTAGCGGAAAACAATGAGCAGTTCTTC. The genes are TRBV10-3 and TRBJ2-1; 11 nucleotides align to TRBD2. CDR3 length equals 16 residues. J was trimmed by 5 bases and V by 2 bases; bases with no gene match: 5. The germline V gene has CDR1 ENHRY and CDR2 SYGVKD.

This chain connects TRBV29-1 to TRBJ1-2; D is unresolved. Trimming cost V 4 bases and J 0 bases, with 6 bases left between them. This CDR3 region has 12 residues. In germline, CDR1 is SQVTM, CDR2 ANQGSEA. CDR3 coding DNA: TGCAGCGTTGTCAGTCCTAACTATGGCTACACCTTC. Protein sequence: CSVVSPNYGYTF.

This clonotype came up once. A read error is possible here, since a much larger clone lies one base away. This chain connects TRBV5-1 to TRBJ2-3, with 10 bases that match TRBD2. The CDR3 runs to 16 residues. The germline V gene has CDR1 SGHRS and CDR2 YFSETQ. The CDR3 loop reads CASSLLLAGPTDAQYF. DNA for the CDR3: TGCGCCAGCAGCTTGTTACTAGCGGGACCAACAGATGCGCAGTATTTT. Together with reference TRBV5-1 and TRBJ2-3, the CDR3 gives the full variable domain: KAGVTQTPRYLIKTRGQQVTLSCSPISGHRSVSWYQQTPGQGLQFLFEYFSETQRNKGNFPGRFSGRQFSNSRSEMNVSTLELGDSALYLCASSLLLAGPTDAQYFGPGTRLTVL.

The gene calls are TRBV20-1 and TRBJ2-7; 8 bases match TRBD1. CDR3 length: 12 residues. The V segment lost 4 bases and the J segment 4 bases; nucleotides outside the gene matches: 3. Germline V gene data show CDR1 as DFQATT and CDR2 as SNEGSKA (reference sequence). CDR3 sequence (DNA): TGCAGTGCTACACAGGGGGTTTACGAGCAGTACTTC. It is translated as CSATQGVYEQYF.

This clonotype was picked up a small number of times. V is TRBV12-3 or TRBV12-4 and J is TRBJ2-7, with D unresolved. The CDR3 loop spans 13 amino acids. V dropped 6 bases and J dropped 3 bases, with 12 bases sitting between them. This CDR3 is CASRNTADYEQYF. CDR3 nucleotide sequence: TGTGCCAGCAGGAACACGGCCGACTACGAGCAGTACTTC.

The rearrangement uses TRBV5-1 and TRBJ2-1; D call uncertain. The V end was cut by 4 bases, the J end by 7 bases, with 18 bases between. The CDR3 has 15 residues. From germline, CDR1 is SGHRS and CDR2 YFSETQ. The CDR3 bases are TGCGCCAGCAGCCTTGTGAACCTCGGAAAGAATGAGCAGTTCTTC. It is translated as CASSLVNLGKNEQFF.

The sample holds one count of this clonotype. The V call is TRBV5-1, the J call TRBJ1-1; perhaps TRBD1 as D (5 bases). CDR1 SGHRS and CDR2 YFSETQ come from the germline V gene. V was clipped by 2 bases and J by 1 base, with 9 bases between them. The CDR3 runs to 14 residues. DNA of the CDR3: TGCGCCAGCAGCTTCGAGGGACCGAACACTGAAGCTTTCTTT. This sequence encodes CASSFEGPNTEAFF. Full variable domain (outside the CDR3, taken from reference TRBV5-1 and TRBJ1-1): KAGVTQTPRYLIKTRGQQVTLSCSPISGHRSVSWYQQTPGQGLQFLFEYFSETQRNKGNFPGRFSGRQFSNSRSEMNVSTLELGDSALYLCASSFEGPNTEAFFGQGTRLTVV.

The chain is built from TRBV7-8 and TRBJ2-1, with TRBD2 identical over 9 bases. This CDR3 contains 15 residues. Germline loops: CDR1 SGHVS, CDR2 FQNEAQ. Unmatched junction bases numbered 3, after V lost 0 bases and J lost 6 bases. The DNA for the CDR3 is TGTGCCAGCAGCTTAGCCCGCGGGGGGGCCAATGAGCAGTTCTTC. This sequence encodes CASSLARGGANEQFF.

The CDR3 loop reads CASSVGAGANSPLHF. As DNA, the CDR3 is TGTGCCAGCAGCGTAGGTGCAGGGGCGAATTCACCCCTCCACTTT. The V and J genes are TRBV9 and TRBJ1-6; D possibly corresponds to TRBD1 (6 bases). Trimming shortened V by 0 bases and J by 7 bases, and 11 bases separated the two germline ends. Germline-derived CDR1 and CDR2 are SGDLS and YYNGEE. This CDR3 is built from 15 residues.

The J gene is TRBJ1-2, the V gene TRBV7-9; maybe TRBD1 (6 bases). The V and J ends lost 7 bases and 6 bases respectively, with 9 bases between them. The germline CDR1 and CDR2 sequences are SEHNR and FQNEAQ (reference sequence). The CDR3 length is 11 residues. The CDR3 nucleotides are TGTGCCAGCAAGGGGGGACATGGCTACACCTTC. It codes for CASKGGHGYTF.